Listed below are T cell receptor beta chains from one sample, sequenced in a study of control samples from healthy donors and cancer patients. The repertoire was sequenced with immunoSEQ multiplex PCR; TCRdb's copy has only in-frame clones and lacks some. Here the sample spans around 250,000 clones, roughly 82% being singletons. Sequenced material: PBMCs. These receptors were taken from a woman aged 60-75 years with lung cancer. Both conserved end residues are part of each CDR3. Some rows mark clone size as missing; the rest say once, few, many or name a class of expanded clone.

v_gene,j_gene,abundance,CDR3aa
TRBV29-1,TRBJ2-3,-,CSVGGGTDTQYF
TRBV12-3/TRBV12-4,TRBJ2-7,-,CASSPSAGEQYF
TRBV7-8,TRBJ2-1,-,CASSLLVDNEQFF
TRBV30,TRBJ1-2,-,CAWSPEQGQKYTF
TRBV5-6,TRBJ2-7,-,CASSLGAGVLSYEQYF
TRBV3-1/TRBV3-2,TRBJ1-6,-,CASSHGGGNSPLHF
TRBV9,TRBJ1-5,-,CASSEGGTWPQHF
TRBV6-6,TRBJ2-2,once,CASSNFGQGNTGELFF
TRBV5-1,TRBJ1-1,-,CASSFQSEAFF
TRBV5-1,TRBJ2-1,-,CASSLAPQRGAGEQFF